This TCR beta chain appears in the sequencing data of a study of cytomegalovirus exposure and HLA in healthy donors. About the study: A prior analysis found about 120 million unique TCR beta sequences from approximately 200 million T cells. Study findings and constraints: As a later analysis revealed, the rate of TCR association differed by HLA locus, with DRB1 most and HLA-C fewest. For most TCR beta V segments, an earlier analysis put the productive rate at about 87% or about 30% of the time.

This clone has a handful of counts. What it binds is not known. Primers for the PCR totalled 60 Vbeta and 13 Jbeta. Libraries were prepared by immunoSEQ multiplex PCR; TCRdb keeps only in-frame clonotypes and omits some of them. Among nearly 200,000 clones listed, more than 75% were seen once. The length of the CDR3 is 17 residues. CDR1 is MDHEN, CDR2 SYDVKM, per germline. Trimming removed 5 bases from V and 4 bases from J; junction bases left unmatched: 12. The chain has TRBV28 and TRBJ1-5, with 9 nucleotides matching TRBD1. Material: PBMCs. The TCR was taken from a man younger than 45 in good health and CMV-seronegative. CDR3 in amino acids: CASSQQGAEIGNQPQHF. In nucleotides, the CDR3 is TGTGCCAGCAGTCAACAGGGGGCGGAAATAGGGAATCAGCCCCAGCATTTT. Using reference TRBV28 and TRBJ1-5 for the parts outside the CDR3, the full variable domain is DVKVTQSSRYLVKRTGEKVFLECVQDMDHENMFWYRQDPGLGLRLIYFSYDVKMKEKGDIPEGYSVSREKKERFSLILESASTNQTSMYLCASSQQGAEIGNQPQHFGDGTRLSIL.